The T cell receptor beta chain under discussion was sequenced for a study of blood T cells in healthy people across ages (dated by TCRdb to about 2015). For context, the study as a whole: In model experiments, template switching captured roughly one uniquely barcoded TCR beta cDNA molecule for every two T cells. Using deep sequencing normalized with unique cDNA molecular identifiers, the study measured how TCR beta repertoire diversity changes with age. Donors were grouped into four age groups: young (average approximately 15 years), middle-aged (roughly 37), aged (roughly 62) and long-lived (about 90). Donors of different ages were randomly distributed across sequencing lanes to avoid experimental bias. For two donors (one aged 18 to 29 and one aged 80 or older), the study analyzed two additional independent replicas of 1 million unique cDNA reads from the same blood draw.

The CDR3 has 13 amino acids, counting the end cysteine and phenylalanine. The read is trimmed to its CDR3 DNA, 39 bases read in frame from base 1. V gives up 6 bases and J gives up 12 bases, and the segment between their germline ends measures 18 bases. The research as a whole found: The long-lived group showed more naive CD4+ T cells, fewer expanded clones and increased TCR diversity than the aged group, suggesting age selection. Because donor CMV infection status was unknown, age-related changes in expanded clonotypes were potentially confounded. As age increased, observed TCR beta diversity per million T cells dropped in a roughly linear way, and a significant reduction was already evident by age 40. Estimates of total diversity based on one million sequenced T cells were regarded as lower bounds and as underestimates. Conclusive comparison of naive and antigen-experienced compartments was prevented by the profiling of bulk unsorted PBMCs. Observed TCR beta diversity correlated strongly with the percentage of naive T cells measured by flow cytometry.

Of note for this clonotype: Its recognized antigen is unknown. No much larger clone exists at a distance of one base, and base qualities are not known.

Preparation of the library involved 5' RACE. The reads were generated on an Illumina HiSeq 2500. A second PCR of roughly 7 to 11 cycles was run with a J-beta primer mix and a sample-barcoded 5' primer. Each TCR beta cDNA molecule received a unique molecular identifier from a template-switch 5' adaptor carrying 12 random nucleotides. Each sample yielded at least 2.5 million CDR3-containing paired-end reads. All of the RNA was converted into first-strand cDNA using the Mint cDNA synthesis kit, with a TRBC-specific oligonucleotide serving as the primer. After uracil-DNA glycosylase treatment, a first 18-cycle PCR used universal primers M1SS and BC2_uni_R on all cDNA. As for the authors' bioinformatics: For normalization, 1 million high-quality reads, each with a distinct molecular identifier, were randomly selected from each sample. Instead of being binned into consensus sequences, reads that shared molecular identifiers were thrown out. MiTCR, set to a Q25 quality threshold and the strictest error-elimination algorithm, was used for CDR3 identification, clonotype clustering and error correction. A nonparametric unseen species model with Euler transformation was used to estimate lower-bound total TCR beta diversity. The public reads were reprocessed in TCRdb via fastp at Q25 and MiXCR, keeping in-frame beta chains. Rows with a matching CDR3 protein are joined into one entry that keeps the most common DNA and genes. V and J calls and clone size were set by TCRdb, not the authors. This sample lists about 780,000 distinct CDR3 sequences; more than 35% were detected once. About a sixth of the sample is held by the ten biggest clonotypes.

The approximately 40 donors, aged 6 to 90 years, were systemically healthy Caucasian individuals from Russia. Ten milliliters of peripheral blood were drawn from each donor into EDTA-treated Vacutainer tubes. PBMCs were isolated by Ficoll-Paque density-gradient centrifugation, with at least 6 million obtained per sample. Total RNA, at least 5 micrograms per sample, was extracted from PBMCs with Trizol reagent. Naive CD45RAhigh/CD27high T cell percentages were measured by flow cytometry on a PBMC aliquot from every donor. Sample: blood. The sequence is built from TRBV12-3 or TRBV12-4 and TRBJ2-1; the D gene is perhaps TRBD1 or TRBD2, as each covers 5 bases. This clonotype was obtained from a man older than 75 in good health. CDR3 loop: CASRPEGTGGQFF. The bases read TGTGCCAGCAGGCCCGAAGGGACGGGTGGGCAGTTCTTC.